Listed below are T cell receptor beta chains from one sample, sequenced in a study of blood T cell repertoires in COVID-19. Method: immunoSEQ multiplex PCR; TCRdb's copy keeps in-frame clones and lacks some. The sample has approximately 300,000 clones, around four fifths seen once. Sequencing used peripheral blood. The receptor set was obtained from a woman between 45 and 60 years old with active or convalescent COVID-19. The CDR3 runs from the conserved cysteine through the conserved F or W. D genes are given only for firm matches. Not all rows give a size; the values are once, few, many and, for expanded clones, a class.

CDR3nt: TGTGCCAGTAGTGTTTCCAGGGGGCAGGATACTGAAGCTTTCTTT
CDR3aa: CASSVSRGQDTEAFF
j_gene: TRBJ1-1
v_gene: TRBV19
d_gene: TRBD1
abundance: .

CDR3nt: TGCGCCAGCAGCCAGGGACAGGGGGAGCGAACTTTCTTT
CDR3aa: CASSQGQGERTFF
j_gene: TRBJ1-1
v_gene: TRBV5-1
d_gene: TRBD1
abundance: .

CDR3nt: TGTGCCAGCAACCAAGAACAGAACACTGAAGCTTTCTTT
CDR3aa: CASNQEQNTEAFF
j_gene: TRBJ1-1
v_gene: TRBV2
d_gene: .
abundance: once

CDR3nt: TGTGCCAGCAGCGAGGGGAGACAGGGTCTCAGCAATCAGCCCCAGCATTTT
CDR3aa: CASSEGRQGLSNQPQHF
j_gene: TRBJ1-5
v_gene: TRBV9
d_gene: TRBD1
abundance: .

CDR3nt: TGCGCCAGCAGCTTGGGGGACAAGGAAACGGACTATGGCTACACCTTC
CDR3aa: CASSLGDKETDYGYTF
j_gene: TRBJ1-2
v_gene: TRBV5-1
d_gene: .
abundance: .

CDR3nt: TGTGCCAGCTCACCCGGGACTAGACAAGAGACCCAGTACTTC
CDR3aa: CASSPGTRQETQYF
j_gene: TRBJ2-5
v_gene: TRBV18
d_gene: TRBD2
abundance: .

CDR3nt: TGCGCCAGCAGCTTGGGAGGGTTCCCAGATACGCAGTATTTT
CDR3aa: CASSLGGFPDTQYF
j_gene: TRBJ2-3
v_gene: TRBV5-1
d_gene: .
abundance: many

CDR3nt: TGTGCCAGTAGTACCGGGACCTATAATTCACCCCTCCACTTT
CDR3aa: CASSTGTYNSPLHF
j_gene: TRBJ1-6
v_gene: TRBV19
d_gene: .
abundance: .

CDR3nt: TGTGCCAGCAGCTTAGATGGTGCGGACAGATTATGGAAAAAAAAACTGTTTTTT
CDR3aa: CASSLDGADRLWKKKLFF
j_gene: TRBJ1-4
v_gene: TRBV11-3
d_gene: .
abundance: .

CDR3nt: TGTGCCAGCAGCTTAAGGGACAGGGGTGGTAATGAGCAGTTCTTC
CDR3aa: CASSLRDRGGNEQFF
j_gene: TRBJ2-1
v_gene: TRBV11-2
d_gene: TRBD1
abundance: .

CDR3nt: TGCGCCAGCACCTTCGGCGGGGCAGGCTACAATGAGCAGTTCTTC
CDR3aa: CASTFGGAGYNEQFF
j_gene: TRBJ2-1
v_gene: TRBV5-1
d_gene: .
abundance: .

CDR3nt: TGTGCCAGCAGCGTAGGGACAGGGAATCAGCCCCAGCATTTT
CDR3aa: CASSVGTGNQPQHF
j_gene: TRBJ1-5
v_gene: TRBV9
d_gene: TRBD1
abundance: .

CDR3nt: TGTGCCAGCTCACTCACACTAGCAGCCCCGGGCGGGGAGCTGTTTTTT
CDR3aa: CASSLTLAAPGGELFF
j_gene: TRBJ2-2
v_gene: TRBV18
d_gene: .
abundance: .

CDR3nt: TGCGCCAGCAGCTCGGGCGCCGGACTAGCAGAGACCCAGTACTTC
CDR3aa: CASSSGAGLAETQYF
j_gene: TRBJ2-5
v_gene: TRBV5-1
d_gene: TRBD2
abundance: .

CDR3nt: TGTGCCAGTAGTTCGGAGGACAGGTATAATTCACCCCTCCACTTT
CDR3aa: CASSSEDRYNSPLHF
j_gene: TRBJ1-6
v_gene: TRBV19
d_gene: TRBD1
abundance: .

CDR3nt: TGTGCCAGCAGCTTAGAACTAGCGGGAAACAATGAGCAGTTCTTC
CDR3aa: CASSLELAGNNEQFF
j_gene: TRBJ2-1
v_gene: TRBV7-2
d_gene: TRBD2
abundance: .

CDR3nt: TGTGCCAGCAGTCTGACTAGCGGGAGGGCCAATGAGCAGTTCTTC
CDR3aa: CASSLTSGRANEQFF
j_gene: TRBJ2-1
v_gene: TRBV28
d_gene: TRBD2
abundance: .

CDR3nt: TGTGCCAGCAGCCCAACTACAGGGAACACTGAAGCTTTCTTT
CDR3aa: CASSPTTGNTEAFF
j_gene: TRBJ1-1
v_gene: TRBV7-9
d_gene: .
abundance: few

CDR3nt: TGTGCCAGCAGACTTGGACAGCCCAATCAGCCCCAGCATTTT
CDR3aa: CASRLGQPNQPQHF
j_gene: TRBJ1-5
v_gene: TRBV27
d_gene: .
abundance: .

CDR3nt: TGTGCCAGTAGTATTCAGGCCCGGCAGGGGCCGTCGGGTGGCTACACCTTC
CDR3aa: CASSIQARQGPSGGYTF
j_gene: TRBJ1-2
v_gene: TRBV19
d_gene: .
abundance: .

CDR3nt: TGCGCCAGCAGCCAGGGGGCATCATACAATGAGCAGTTCTTC
CDR3aa: CASSQGASYNEQFF
j_gene: TRBJ2-1
v_gene: TRBV4-1
d_gene: .
abundance: .

CDR3nt: TGTGCCAGCAGCCTGAACCTAGCGGGAGGCTACAATGAGCAGTTCTTC
CDR3aa: CASSLNLAGGYNEQFF
j_gene: TRBJ2-1
v_gene: TRBV7-2
d_gene: TRBD2
abundance: .

CDR3nt: TGTGCCAGCAGATCTCGCAGGAACCTCGGCGATCAGCCCCAGCATTTT
CDR3aa: CASRSRRNLGDQPQHF
j_gene: TRBJ1-5
v_gene: TRBV28
d_gene: .
abundance: .

CDR3nt: TGTGCCAGCAGTTCCGTAACAGCTAACTATGGCTACACCTTC
CDR3aa: CASSSVTANYGYTF
j_gene: TRBJ1-2
v_gene: TRBV28
d_gene: .
abundance: .

CDR3nt: TGTGCCAGCAGTGAATTGGGGGGGGCAACTAATGAAAAACTGTTTTTT
CDR3aa: CASSELGGATNEKLFF
j_gene: TRBJ1-4
v_gene: TRBV25-1
d_gene: .
abundance: few

CDR3nt: TGTGCCAGCAGCTTATTTCGCTTCGGAGGGATAACCGGGGAGCTGTTTTTT
CDR3aa: CASSLFRFGGITGELFF
j_gene: TRBJ2-2
v_gene: TRBV11-2
d_gene: .
abundance: .

CDR3nt: TGCGCCAGCAGTGAGTCCGGGAACACTGAAGCTTTCTTT
CDR3aa: CASSESGNTEAFF
j_gene: TRBJ1-1
v_gene: TRBV10-1
d_gene: .
abundance: .

CDR3nt: TGTGCCAGCAACAGCGGGACGTACAATGAGCAGTTCTTC
CDR3aa: CASNSGTYNEQFF
j_gene: TRBJ2-1
v_gene: TRBV28
d_gene: TRBD2
abundance: .

CDR3nt: TGTGCCAGCAGCTTAGATCAAACCGGGGAGCTGTTTTTT
CDR3aa: CASSLDQTGELFF
j_gene: TRBJ2-2
v_gene: TRBV7-9
d_gene: .
abundance: .

CDR3nt: TGTGCCAGCAGCCCGGACAGGGGAATTGAAGAGACCCAGTACTTC
CDR3aa: CASSPDRGIEETQYF
j_gene: TRBJ2-5
v_gene: TRBV2
d_gene: TRBD1
abundance: .

CDR3nt: TGTGCCAGCTCACCGCTTCGGGGGGCTTTCAACTATGGCTACACCTTC
CDR3aa: CASSPLRGAFNYGYTF
j_gene: TRBJ1-2
v_gene: TRBV18
d_gene: .
abundance: .